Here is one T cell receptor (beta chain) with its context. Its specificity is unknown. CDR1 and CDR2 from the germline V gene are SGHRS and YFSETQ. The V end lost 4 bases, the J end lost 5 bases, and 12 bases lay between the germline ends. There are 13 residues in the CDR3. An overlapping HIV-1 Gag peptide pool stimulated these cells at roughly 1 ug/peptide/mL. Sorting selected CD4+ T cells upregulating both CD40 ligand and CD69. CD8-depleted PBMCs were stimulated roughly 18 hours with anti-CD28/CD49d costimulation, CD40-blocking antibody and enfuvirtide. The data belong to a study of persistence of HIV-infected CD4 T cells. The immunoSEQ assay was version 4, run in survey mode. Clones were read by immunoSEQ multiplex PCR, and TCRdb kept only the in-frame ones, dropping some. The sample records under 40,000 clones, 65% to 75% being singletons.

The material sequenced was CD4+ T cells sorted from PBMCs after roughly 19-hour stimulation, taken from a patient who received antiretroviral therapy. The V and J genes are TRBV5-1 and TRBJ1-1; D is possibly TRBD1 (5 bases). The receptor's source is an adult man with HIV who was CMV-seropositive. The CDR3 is CASSLWGDTEAFF. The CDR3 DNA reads TGCGCCAGCAGCCTCTGGGGGGATACTGAAGCTTTCTTT.